Each of the 29 T cell receptor beta chains below was sequenced from the same sample in a study of control samples from healthy donors and cancer patients. Assay used: immunoSEQ multiplex PCR; TCRdb lists only in-frame clones, some missing. The table lists 40,000 to 55,000 clones, approximately 90% of them singletons. Input material: PBMCs. These receptors all come from a woman between 35 and 50 years old with head and neck cancer.

CDR3 nucleotide sequence: TGTGCCAGAAGCTTGGGGGGATGGCGGGAGGTTCACAATGAGCAGTTCTTC. Residues: CARSLGGWREVHNEQFF. The rearrangement links TRBV5-3 to TRBJ2-1; TRBD2 aligns across 8 bases. TRBV5-3 is recorded as an ORF, its role being uncertain. V dropped 0 bases and J dropped 5; count of bases not matched to a gene: 10. This CDR3 is 17 amino acids long.

The chain links TRBV19 to TRBJ1-1; 9 bases map to TRBD1. After removal of 0 bases from V and 7 bases from J, the junction contained 18 bases not matched to a gene. CDR3 length equals 19 residues. From germline, CDR1 is LNHDA and CDR2 SQIVND (reference sequence). The CDR3 DNA reads TGTGCCAGTAGTATAGATCTATCGTGGACAGGGGCCTCCGGATTTGAAGCTTTCTTT. Translation: CASSIDLSWTGASGFEAFF. Full variable domain (missing parts from reference TRBV19 and TRBJ1-1): DGGITQSPKYLFRKEGQNVTLSCEQNLNHDAMYWYRQDPGQGLRLIYYSQIVNDFQKGDIAEGYSVSREKKESFPLTVTSAQKNPTAFYLCASSIDLSWTGASGFEAFFGQGTRLTVV.

The V gene is TRBV5-1, the J gene TRBJ2-5; D is unresolved. The germline V gene has CDR1 SGHRS and CDR2 YFSETQ. V lost 4 bases to trimming and J lost 4 bases, with 14 bases between them. The CDR3 has 14 amino acids. The CDR3 DNA sequence: TGCGCCAGCAGCCACCCAAGCCGGGCAGAGACCCAGTACTTC. Translating gives CASSHPSRAETQYF.

The chain carries TRBV6-6 and TRBJ1-5; maybe TRBD1 (6 bases). Germline lookup yields CDR1 MNHNY and CDR2 SVGAGI (reference sequence). The CDR3 loop spans 14 amino acids. V shed 2 bases and J shed 5 bases, with 10 bases lying between them. The DNA for the CDR3 is TGTGCCAGCAGTTACCGGGGGGCGTATCAGCCCCAGCATTTT. It specifies CASSYRGAYQPQHF.

The rearrangement joins TRBV20-1 to TRBJ2-2; D remains unclear. This CDR3 has 13 residues. The V gene lost 3 bases and the J gene lost 7 bases, with 12 bases spanning the gap. Per the germline V gene, CDR1 is DFQATT and CDR2 is SNEGSKA (reference sequence). This CDR3 is CSASEPFVGELFF. The CDR3 DNA reads as TGCAGTGCTAGTGAGCCATTCGTCGGGGAGCTGTTTTTT.

Here the CDR3 reads CASSTQGPPDTQYF. CDR3 nucleotide sequence: TGTGCCAGTTCTACACAGGGGCCCCCAGATACGCAGTATTTT. V gene TRBV19 combines with J gene TRBJ2-3, with TRBD1 matching 7 bases. Trimming cost V 8 bases and J 4 bases; bases outside gene matches: 9. Germline values: CDR1 LNHDA, CDR2 SQIVND (reference sequence). This CDR3 contains 14 residues.

The table lists this clone with a count of one. The chain employs TRBV28 and TRBJ2-7, with 9 positions matching TRBD1. V was clipped by 4 bases and J by 4 bases; unmatched bases: 8. The CDR3 spans 15 residues. Germline assignment: CDR1 MDHEN and CDR2 SYDVKM. CDR3 amino acids: CASSSSGTGRYEQYF. Written as DNA, the CDR3 is TGTGCCAGCAGTTCCTCCGGGACAGGGAGGTACGAGCAGTACTTC.

This rearrangement joins TRBV2 to TRBJ1-2; D unclear. CDR1 and CDR2 (germline): SNHLY, FYNNEI. V lost 3 bases to trimming and J lost 8 bases, with 13 bases between them. The CDR3 sequence is 13 residues long. The CDR3 loop is CASSEVRASGYTF. The DNA of the CDR3 is TGTGCCAGCAGTGAGGTGCGGGCCTCGGGCTACACCTTC.

This chain connects TRBV4-1 to TRBJ2-5, with D unresolved. Germline V CDR1 and CDR2: MGHRA, YSYEKL. Trimming took 0 bases from V and 2 from J, leaving 7 bases between them. The CDR3 runs to 14 residues. The chain's CDR3 is CASSQDQRQETQYF. The DNA of the CDR3 is TGCGCCAGCAGCCAAGATCAACGGCAAGAGACCCAGTACTTC.

The chain joins TRBV14 to TRBJ1-2, with D tentatively TRBD1 (5 bases). CDR1 is SGHDN and CDR2 is FVKESK in the germline V gene. V dropped 0 bases and J dropped 4 bases, with 12 bases sitting between them. The CDR3 is 15 amino acids. The CDR3 DNA sequence: TGTGCCAGCAGCCAAGATGGGGGATCCTTCTATGGCTACACCTTC. Amino acid sequence: CASSQDGGSFYGYTF.

This chain uses TRBV19 with TRBJ2-7; D unclear. The germline V gene encodes CDR1 LNHDA and CDR2 SQIVND (reference sequence). Deletions cut 3 bases from V and 2 bases from J, with 14 bases between. This CDR3 region has 15 residues. The chain's CDR3 is CASSIARAAAYEQYF. CDR3 coding DNA: TGTGCCAGTAGTATCGCCCGGGCAGCCGCCTACGAGCAGTACTTC.

V usage is TRBV21-1 and J usage is TRBJ2-7. TRBV21-1 is assigned pseudogene status. The CDR3 consists of 17 residues. The CDR3 nucleotides read TGTGCCAGCATGGTGGTATTATTGACGCTGAGCTCCTACGAGCAGTACTTC. Its translation is CASMVVLLTLSSYEQYF.

The genes are TRBV7-9 and TRBJ2-7; D possibly corresponds to TRBD1 (5 bases). The CDR3 loop spans 15 amino acids. V lost 4 bases, J lost 0 bases, and 13 bases lay in between. The germline V gene encodes CDR1 SEHNR and CDR2 FQNEAQ (reference sequence). Here the CDR3 reads CASSSMKTVSYEQYF. The CDR3 DNA reads as TGTGCCAGCAGCTCTATGAAGACAGTCTCCTACGAGCAGTACTTC. The entire variable domain, with the rest obtained from reference TRBV7-9 and TRBJ2-7, is as follows: DTGVSQNPRHKITKRGQNVTFRCDPISEHNRLYWYRQTLGQGPEFLTYFQNEAQLEKSRLLSDRFSAERPKGSFSTLEIQRTEQGDSAMYLCASSSMKTVSYEQYFGPGTRLTVT.

This clone was recorded only once. The rearrangement uses TRBV12-3 or TRBV12-4 and TRBJ1-2; no clear D. Trimming cost V 3 bases and J 3 bases, with 8 bases left between them. This CDR3 spans 13 amino acids. This CDR3 reads CASSLERYYGYTF. CDR3 DNA: TGTGCCAGCAGTTTGGAACGCTACTATGGCTACACCTTC.

V gene TRBV12-3 or TRBV12-4 combines with J gene TRBJ2-1; 7 bases align to TRBD2. This CDR3 comprises 13 residues. V lost 4 bases to trimming and J lost 9 bases; unmatched junction nucleotides: 6. CDR3: CASSWEGRGEQFF. CDR3 nucleotides: TGTGCCAGCAGTTGGGAGGGGAGGGGTGAGCAGTTCTTC.

The chain couples TRBV19 to TRBJ1-4; the D gene is possibly TRBD1 (6 bases). Trimming shortened V by 6 bases and J by 3 bases, and 17 bases separated the two germline ends. In germline, CDR1 is LNHDA, CDR2 SQIVND (reference sequence). This CDR3 contains 16 residues. The CDR3 spells CASRGGGMGANEKLFF. CDR3 DNA sequence: TGTGCCAGTAGAGGGGGTGGAATGGGGGCTAATGAAAAACTGTTTTTT.

The V call is TRBV6-5, the J call TRBJ1-2; weak D call: TRBD1 (6 bases). Germline loops: CDR1 MNHEY, CDR2 SVGAGI. V was clipped by 2 bases and J by 2 bases, with 6 bases between them. This CDR3 is built from 13 residues. DNA for the CDR3: TGTGCCAGCAGTTACGGACAGAACTATGGCTACACCTTC. Translating gives CASSYGQNYGYTF.

The J gene is TRBJ2-3, the V gene TRBV10-2; D is ambiguous. Germline CDR1 reads WSHSY; CDR2 reads SAAADI. V was trimmed by 3 bases and J by 5 bases, leaving 12 bases between them. The CDR3 is 14 residues long. CDR3 region: CASSDRPEKDTQYF. The CDR3 nucleotides read TGCGCCAGCAGTGACAGGCCCGAGAAAGATACGCAGTATTTT.

This clone was counted between two and nine times. An end of the junction differs from the germline gene, which may be a read error. Other DNA sequences from this sample encode an identical CDR3 as well. The chain is built from TRBV15 and TRBJ2-2; 9 bases align to TRBD2. Germline-derived CDR1 and CDR2 are LNHNV and YYDKDF (reference sequence). The CDR3 consists of 15 residues. The CDR3 DNA sequence: TGCGCCACCAGCAGAGATCGCGGGGGGGCCGGGGAGCTGTTTTTT. It translates to CATSRDRGGAGELFF.

J is TRBJ1-2 and V is TRBV14; unclear D gene. Germline lookup yields CDR1 SGHDN and CDR2 FVKESK. The V end was cut by 8 bases, the J end by 5 bases, with 15 bases between. This CDR3 has 13 amino acids. The CDR3 sequence: CASGRQASYGYTF. The CDR3 DNA reads TGTGCCAGCGGCCGCCAAGCCTCTTATGGCTACACCTTC.

The J gene is TRBJ2-5, the V gene TRBV3-1 (or the pseudogene TRBV3-2), with TRBD1 matching 10 bases. Germline loops: CDR1 LGHDT, CDR2 YNNKEL (reference sequence). V lost 4 bases and J lost 2; bases outside the gene matches: 10. The CDR3 length is 17 residues. CDR3 amino acids: CASSRDRDRGFQETQYF. The DNA of the CDR3 is TGTGCCAGCAGCCGAGACCGGGACAGGGGATTTCAAGAGACCCAGTACTTC.

The gene calls are TRBV28 and TRBJ1-2; D is ambiguous. V dropped 4 bases and J dropped 6 bases, with 9 bases sitting between them. The CDR3 extends over 12 amino acids. Germline lookup yields CDR1 MDHEN and CDR2 SYDVKM. CDR3 sequence (DNA): TGTGCCAGCAGTTCCTCGGAGGATGGCTACACCTTC. Encoded protein: CASSSSEDGYTF.

The chain links TRBV7-9 to TRBJ2-1; D may be TRBD1 or TRBD2 (5 bases each). CDR1 and CDR2 from the germline V gene are SEHNR and FQNEAQ (reference sequence). CDR3 size: 15 residues. The V end lost 7 bases, the J end lost 4 bases, and 17 bases lay between the germline ends. The CDR3 nucleotides are TGTGCCAGCACCATCGGGACCGGAACTTACAATGAGCAGTTCTTC. Encoded protein: CASTIGTGTYNEQFF.

This clone appeared once. The chain recombines TRBV11-2 with TRBJ2-5, with TRBD1 matching over 7 bases. The CDR3 consists of 15 residues. Germline V gene sequence: CDR1 SGHAT, CDR2 FQNNGV. Trimming cost V 4 bases and J 2 bases; bases outside gene matches: 7. The CDR3 DNA reads as TGTGCCAGCAGCTCGAACAGGGGATGGCAAGAGACCCAGTACTTC. Translation: CASSSNRGWQETQYF.

The rearrangement uses TRBV3-1 (or the pseudogene TRBV3-2) and TRBJ2-3; D uncertain. There are 16 residues in the CDR3. V was cut by 7 bases and J by 2 bases, with 19 bases left in between. Germline V gene data show CDR1 as LGHDT and CDR2 as YNNKEL (reference sequence). DNA of the CDR3: TGTGCCAGCACCAGAACCAGTAATCTGTTCACAGATACGCAGTATTTT. Its protein product is CASTRTSNLFTDTQYF.

The sample holds a few counts of this clone. The rearrangement uses TRBV4-1 and TRBJ1-2, with a tentative D call TRBD1 (5 bases). The germline V gene has CDR1 MGHRA and CDR2 YSYEKL. This CDR3 is 14 amino acids long. V dropped 2 bases and J dropped 4 bases, with 11 bases sitting between them. CDR3 protein: CASSQPTGTYGYTF. The DNA for the CDR3 is TGCGCCAGCAGCCAACCTACAGGAACCTATGGCTACACCTTC.

The rearrangement links TRBV5-1 to TRBJ2-6; TRBD1 agrees at 12 bases. V shed 3 bases, J shed 4 bases, and the junction held 5 bases outside the gene matches. The CDR3 runs to 17 residues. Looked up from germline, CDR1 is SGHRS and CDR2 is YFSETQ. The CDR3 nucleotides read TGCGCCAGCAGCTCACCGGGACAGGGGGCGGGGGCCAACGTCCTGACTTTC. This translates into CASSSPGQGAGANVLTF. Using reference TRBV5-1 and TRBJ2-6 for the parts outside the CDR3, the full variable domain is KAGVTQTPRYLIKTRGQQVTLSCSPISGHRSVSWYQQTPGQGLQFLFEYFSETQRNKGNFPGRFSGRQFSNSRSEMNVSTLELGDSALYLCASSSPGQGAGANVLTFGAGSRLTVL.

This sequence joins TRBV24-1 and TRBJ2-5; unclear D gene. The CDR3 is 11 amino acids. V lost 9 bases to trimming and J lost 4 bases, with 8 bases between them. From germline, CDR1 is KGHDR and CDR2 SFDVKD. In nucleotides, the CDR3 is TGTGCCACCGGGGAACGAGAGACCCAGTACTTC. It yields the protein CATGERETQYF.

This chain connects TRBV6-2 or TRBV6-3 to TRBJ1-1; the match to TRBD1 covers 9 bases. V gave up 0 bases and J gave up 4 bases; unmatched junction bases: 3. The CDR3 runs to 15 residues. The germline V gene has CDR1 MNHEY and CDR2 SVGEGT. CDR3 nucleotide sequence: TGTGCCAGCAGTTACTCGATACAGGGGGCCACTGAAGCTTTCTTT. This codes for CASSYSIQGATEAFF.